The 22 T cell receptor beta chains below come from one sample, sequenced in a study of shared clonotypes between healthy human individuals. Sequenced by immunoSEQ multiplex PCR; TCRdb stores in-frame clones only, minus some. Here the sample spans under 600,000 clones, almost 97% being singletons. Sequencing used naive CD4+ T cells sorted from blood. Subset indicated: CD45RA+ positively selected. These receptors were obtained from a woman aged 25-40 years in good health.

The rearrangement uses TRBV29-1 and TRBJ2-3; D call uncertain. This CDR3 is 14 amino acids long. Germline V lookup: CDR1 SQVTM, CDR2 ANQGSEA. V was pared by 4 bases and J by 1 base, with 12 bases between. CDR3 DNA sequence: TGCAGCGTTGTCGAGAATTTTCGCACAGATACGCAGTATTTT. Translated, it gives CSVVENFRTDTQYF.

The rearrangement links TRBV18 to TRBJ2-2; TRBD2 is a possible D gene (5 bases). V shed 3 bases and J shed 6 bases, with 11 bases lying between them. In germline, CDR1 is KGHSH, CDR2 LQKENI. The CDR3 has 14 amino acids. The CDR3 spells CASSPSSGPGELFF. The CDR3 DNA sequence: TGTGCCAGCTCACCCTCCAGCGGCCCCGGGGAGCTGTTTTTT.

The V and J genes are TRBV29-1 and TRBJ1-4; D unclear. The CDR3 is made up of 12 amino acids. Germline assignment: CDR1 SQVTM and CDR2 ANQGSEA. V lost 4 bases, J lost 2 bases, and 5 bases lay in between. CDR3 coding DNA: TGCAGCGTTGGTAGGACTAATGAAAAACTGTTTTTT. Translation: CSVGRTNEKLFF.

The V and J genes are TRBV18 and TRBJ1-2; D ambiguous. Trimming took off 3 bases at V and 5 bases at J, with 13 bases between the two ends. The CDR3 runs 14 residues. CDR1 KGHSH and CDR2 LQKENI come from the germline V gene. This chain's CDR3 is CASSPAREGYGYTF. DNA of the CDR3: TGTGCCAGCTCACCGGCCCGGGAGGGATATGGCTACACCTTC.

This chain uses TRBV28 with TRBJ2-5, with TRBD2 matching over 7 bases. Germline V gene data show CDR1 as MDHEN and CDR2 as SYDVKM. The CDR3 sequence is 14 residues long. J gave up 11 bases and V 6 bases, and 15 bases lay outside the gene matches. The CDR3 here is CASSLWAAGDGQYF. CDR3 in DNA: TGTGCCAGCAGCCTATGGGCCGCGGGGGACGGGCAGTACTTC.

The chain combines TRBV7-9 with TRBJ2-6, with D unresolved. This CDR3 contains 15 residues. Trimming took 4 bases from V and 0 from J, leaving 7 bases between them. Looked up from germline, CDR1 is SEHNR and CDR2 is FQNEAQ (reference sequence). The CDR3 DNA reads TGTGCCAGCAGCTACATCCTCTCTGGGGCCAACGTCCTGACTTTC. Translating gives CASSYILSGANVLTF.

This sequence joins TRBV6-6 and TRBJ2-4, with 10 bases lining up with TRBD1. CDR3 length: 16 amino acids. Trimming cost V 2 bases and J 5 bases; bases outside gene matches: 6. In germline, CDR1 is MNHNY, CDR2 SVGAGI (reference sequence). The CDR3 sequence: CASSYATGGGQNIQYF. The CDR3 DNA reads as TGTGCCAGCAGTTACGCGACAGGGGGCGGCCAAAACATTCAGTACTTC.

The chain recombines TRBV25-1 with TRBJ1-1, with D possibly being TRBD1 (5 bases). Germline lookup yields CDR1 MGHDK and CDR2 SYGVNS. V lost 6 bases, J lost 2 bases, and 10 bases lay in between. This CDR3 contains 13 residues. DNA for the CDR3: TGTGCCAGCAGGAAGGGGTCCAACACTGAAGCTTTCTTT. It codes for CASRKGSNTEAFF.

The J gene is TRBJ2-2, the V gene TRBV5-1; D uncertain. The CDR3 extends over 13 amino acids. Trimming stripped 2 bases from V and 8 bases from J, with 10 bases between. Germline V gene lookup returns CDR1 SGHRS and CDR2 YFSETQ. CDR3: CASSFSEKGELFF. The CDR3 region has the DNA TGCGCCAGCAGCTTTTCTGAAAAAGGGGAGCTGTTTTTT.

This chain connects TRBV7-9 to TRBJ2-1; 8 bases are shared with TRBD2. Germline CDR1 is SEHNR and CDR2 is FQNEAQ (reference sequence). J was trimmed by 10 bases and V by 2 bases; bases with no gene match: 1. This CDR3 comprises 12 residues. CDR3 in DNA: TGTGCCAGCAGCTTAATAGCGGGGGAGCAGTTCTTC. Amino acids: CASSLIAGEQFF. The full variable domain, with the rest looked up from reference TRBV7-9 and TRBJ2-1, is DTGVSQNPRHKITKRGQNVTFRCDPISEHNRLYWYRQTLGQGPEFLTYFQNEAQLEKSRLLSDRFSAERPKGSFSTLEIQRTEQGDSAMYLCASSLIAGEQFFGPGTRLTVL.

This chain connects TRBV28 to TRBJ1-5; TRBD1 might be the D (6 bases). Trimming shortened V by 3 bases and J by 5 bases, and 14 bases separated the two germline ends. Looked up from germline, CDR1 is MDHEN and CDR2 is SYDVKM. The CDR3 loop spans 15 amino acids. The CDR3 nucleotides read TGTGCCAGCAGTTTGGACTTGGACAGTTATCAGCCCCAGCATTTT. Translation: CASSLDLDSYQPQHF.

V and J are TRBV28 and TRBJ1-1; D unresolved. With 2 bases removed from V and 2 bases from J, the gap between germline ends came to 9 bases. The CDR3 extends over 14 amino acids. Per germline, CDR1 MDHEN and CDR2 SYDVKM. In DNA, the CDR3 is TGTGCCAGCAGTTTAGGTGGGTATAACACTGAAGCTTTCTTT. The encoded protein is CASSLGGYNTEAFF. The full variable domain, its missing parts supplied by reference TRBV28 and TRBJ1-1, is DVKVTQSSRYLVKRTGEKVFLECVQDMDHENMFWYRQDPGLGLRLIYFSYDVKMKEKGDIPEGYSVSREKKERFSLILESASTNQTSMYLCASSLGGYNTEAFFGQGTRLTVV.

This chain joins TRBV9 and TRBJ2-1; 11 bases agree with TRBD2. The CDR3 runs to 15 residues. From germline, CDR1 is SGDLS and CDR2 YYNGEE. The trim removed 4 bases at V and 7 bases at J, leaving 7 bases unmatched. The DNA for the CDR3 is TGTGCCAGCAGCCCCACTAGCGGGAGTGAGAATGAGCAGTTCTTC. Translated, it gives CASSPTSGSENEQFF. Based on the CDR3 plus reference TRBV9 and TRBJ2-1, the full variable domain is DSGVTQTPKHLITATGQRVTLRCSPRSGDLSVYWYQQSLDQGLQFLIQYYNGEERAKGNILERFSAQQFPDLHSELNLSSLELGDSALYFCASSPTSGSENEQFFGPGTRLTVL.

The CDR3 sequence is CATWGQGNTEAFF. The CDR3 DNA is TGTGCCACCTGGGGACAGGGGAACACTGAAGCTTTCTTT. The chain has TRBV28 and TRBJ1-1, with 9 bases aligning to TRBD1. Germline CDR1 reads MDHEN; CDR2 reads SYDVKM. The CDR3 runs to 13 residues. Losses at the gene ends were 10 bases for V and 1 base for J; bases not matched to a gene: 4.

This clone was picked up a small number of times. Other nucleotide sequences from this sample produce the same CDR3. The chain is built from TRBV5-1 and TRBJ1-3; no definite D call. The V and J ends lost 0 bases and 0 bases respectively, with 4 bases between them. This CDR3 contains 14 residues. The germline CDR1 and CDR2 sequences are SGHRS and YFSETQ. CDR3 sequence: CASSLGSSGNTIYF. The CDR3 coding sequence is TGCGCCAGCAGCTTGGGCAGCTCTGGAAACACCATATATTTT.

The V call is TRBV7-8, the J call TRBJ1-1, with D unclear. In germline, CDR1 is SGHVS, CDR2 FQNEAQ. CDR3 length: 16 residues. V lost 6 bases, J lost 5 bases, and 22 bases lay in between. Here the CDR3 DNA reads TGTGCCAGCAGTCTTGGCCCCTCCGGGGTATTTACTGAAGCTTTCTTT. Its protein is CASSLGPSGVFTEAFF.

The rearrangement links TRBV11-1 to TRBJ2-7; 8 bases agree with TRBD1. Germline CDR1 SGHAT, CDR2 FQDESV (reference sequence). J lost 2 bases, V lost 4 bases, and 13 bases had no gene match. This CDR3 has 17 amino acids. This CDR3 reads CASSSRSGQGGPYEQYF. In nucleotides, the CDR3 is TGTGCCAGCAGCTCCAGATCCGGACAGGGTGGACCCTACGAGCAGTACTTC.

CDR3 protein: CASSPPGRPNTEAFF. CDR3 nucleotide sequence: TGTGCCAGCAGCCCCCCGGGGAGGCCTAACACTGAAGCTTTCTTT. The genes are TRBV7-6 and TRBJ1-1; D remains ambiguous. V shed 5 bases and J shed 2 bases, with 15 bases lying between them. Germline V lookup: CDR1 SGHVS, CDR2 FNYEAQ. The CDR3 consists of 15 residues.

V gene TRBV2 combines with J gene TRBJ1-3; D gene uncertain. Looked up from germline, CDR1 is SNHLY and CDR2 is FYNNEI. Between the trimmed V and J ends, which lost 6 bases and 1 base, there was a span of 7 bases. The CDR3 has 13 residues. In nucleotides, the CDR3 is TGTGCCAGCAGAGGGTATTCTGGAAACACCATATATTTT. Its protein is CASRGYSGNTIYF.

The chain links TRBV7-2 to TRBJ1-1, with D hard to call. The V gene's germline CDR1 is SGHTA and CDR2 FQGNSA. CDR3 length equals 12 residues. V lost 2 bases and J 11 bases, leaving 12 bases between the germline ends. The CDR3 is CASSLNPLYAFF. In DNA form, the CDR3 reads TGTGCCAGCAGCTTAAACCCTCTTTACGCTTTCTTT.

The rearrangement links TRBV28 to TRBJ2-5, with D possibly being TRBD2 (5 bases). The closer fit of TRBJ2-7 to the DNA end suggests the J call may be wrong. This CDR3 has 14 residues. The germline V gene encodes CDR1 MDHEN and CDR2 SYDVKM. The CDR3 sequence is CASREEVRLYEQYF. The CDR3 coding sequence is TGTGCCAGCAGAGAGGAGGTTCGACTCTACGAGCAGTACTTC.

The CDR3: CASSSRRDGNEKLFF. For the CDR3, the DNA is TGTGCCAGCAGTTCCCGGAGGGACGGTAATGAAAAACTGTTTTTT. The chain links TRBV6-5 to TRBJ1-4; TRBD1 might be the D (5 bases). The germline V and J ends were trimmed by 4 bases and 4 bases, with 13 bases remaining between them. The length of the CDR3 is 15 residues. From germline, CDR1 is MNHEY and CDR2 SVGAGI.